This entry lists 20 T cell receptor beta chains sequenced from one sample in a study of blood T cell repertoires in COVID-19. TCRdb's copy holds only in-frame clones and misses some; the assay was immunoSEQ multiplex PCR. The repertoire holds about 180,000 clones, roughly nine tenths seen once, with roughly 20% in the top ten. The specimen was peripheral blood. The receptors were sampled from a man aged 65-85 years with active or convalescent COVID-19.

This clone was seen at least ten times. The rearrangement links TRBV30 to TRBJ1-2, with D possibly TRBD1 on 6 matching bases. Germline lookup yields CDR1 GTSNPN and CDR2 SVGIG (reference sequence). V was clipped by 0 bases and J by 9 bases, with 17 bases between them. The CDR3 extends over 14 amino acids. CDR3 bases: TGTGCCTGGAGTGTATTCGAGGACAGCGTCAGCTACACCTTC. It yields the protein CAWSVFEDSVSYTF.

V and J are TRBV5-1 and TRBJ2-3; D may be TRBD1 (6 bases). Trimming pared 1 base from V and 7 bases from J, leaving 10 bases between. CDR1 is SGHRS, CDR2 YFSETQ, per germline. The CDR3 length is 13 residues. CDR3 in DNA: TGCGCCAGCAGCTTGCCGGGACAAAATACGCAGTATTTT. Translating gives CASSLPGQNTQYF.

V and J are TRBV2 and TRBJ2-4; 8 bases line up with TRBD1. The V segment lost 5 bases and the J segment 0 bases; nucleotides outside the gene matches: 12. This CDR3 region has 18 residues. Germline values: CDR1 SNHLY, CDR2 FYNNEI. The CDR3 region is CASSRDRSRSRAKNIQYF. The CDR3 DNA reads as TGTGCCAGCAGTCGGGACAGGTCGCGGTCGAGAGCCAAAAACATTCAGTACTTC.

For the CDR3, the DNA is TGTGCCAGCTCAAGACAGTCGTCGAATGAAAAACTGTTTTTT. This sequence encodes CASSRQSSNEKLFF. J is TRBJ1-4 and V is TRBV18; possibly TRBD1 for D (5 bases). The germline V gene encodes CDR1 KGHSH and CDR2 LQKENI. This CDR3 spans 14 amino acids. Trimming took off 5 bases at V and 5 bases at J, with 12 bases between the two ends.

The chain uses TRBV6-6 and TRBJ2-5; TRBD2 agrees at 9 bases. V shed 5 bases and J 7 bases; nucleotides not matched to a gene: 14. In germline, CDR1 is MNHNY, CDR2 SVGAGI (reference sequence). This CDR3 is 16 amino acids long. This CDR3 is CASSRTSASGIRTQYF. The CDR3 nucleotides are TGTGCCAGCAGTCGGACCTCGGCTAGCGGGATTAGGACCCAGTACTTC.

This clone has only a few counts. The CDR3 is CASSIDRGGSDYTF. The CDR3 bases are TGTGCCAGTAGTATAGATCGGGGAGGCTCCGACTACACCTTC. The chain recombines TRBV19 with TRBJ1-2; D not certain. V lost 0 bases and J lost 10, with 15 bases in between. Germline V lookup: CDR1 LNHDA, CDR2 SQIVND (reference sequence). This CDR3 is 14 amino acids long. The full variable domain, rest sourced from reference TRBV19 and TRBJ1-2, is DGGITQSPKYLFRKEGQNVTLSCEQNLNHDAMYWYRQDPGQGLRLIYYSQIVNDFQKGDIAEGYSVSREKKESFPLTVTSAQKNPTAFYLCASSIDRGGSDYTFGSGTRLTVV.

V gene TRBV18 combines with J gene TRBJ1-1; TRBD1 is a possible D gene (6 bases). CDR1 is KGHSH and CDR2 is LQKENI in the germline V gene. Trimming removed 2 bases from V and 11 bases from J, with 21 bases in between. The CDR3 is 15 amino acids. CDR3 coding DNA: TGTGCCAGCTCACCATCGACAGGTCGGAGACTCGTGGCTTTCTTT. Translated: CASSPSTGRRLVAFF. Filled out from reference TRBV18 and TRBJ1-1, the complete variable domain reads NAGVMQNPRHLVRRRGQEARLRCSPMKGHSHVYWYRQLPEEGLKFMVYLQKENIIDESGMPKERFSAEFPKEGPSILRIQQVVRGDSAAYFCASSPSTGRRLVAFFGQGTRLTVV.

Written as DNA, the CDR3 is TGTGCCAGCTCAAAGACAGGGGGCTCTGGAAACACCATATATTTT. Translated: CASSKTGGSGNTIYF. V usage is TRBV18 and J usage is TRBJ1-3; 9 nucleotides align to TRBD1. V was clipped by 5 bases and J by 0 bases; unmatched bases: 2. Per germline, CDR1 KGHSH and CDR2 LQKENI. The CDR3 has 15 residues.

This clone was seen once. This chain links TRBV6-4 with TRBJ2-3; D perhaps matches TRBD2 (6 bases). Trimming left V 5 bases short and J 3 bases short, with 9 bases between. The CDR3 sequence is 13 residues long. From germline, CDR1 is MRHNA and CDR2 SNTAGT. The CDR3 bases are TGTGCCAGCAGTAGGGACTCTACAGATACGCAGTATTTT. This gives the protein CASSRDSTDTQYF.

Here the CDR3 DNA reads TGCGCCAGCAGTGATAGCTCTGGGGCCAACGTCCTGACTTTC. It is translated as CASSDSSGANVLTF. The V gene is TRBV10-1, the J gene TRBJ2-6, with D uncertain. The CDR3 consists of 14 residues. The germline gives CDR1 WNHNN, CDR2 SYGVQD (reference sequence). V was cut by 3 bases and J by 0 bases, with 3 bases left in between.

There are a few counts of this clone. The chain couples TRBV20-1 to TRBJ2-7; D unclear. The V end was cut by 3 bases, the J end by 2 bases, with 11 bases between. The CDR3 extends over 13 amino acids. Germline V gene lookup returns CDR1 DFQATT and CDR2 SNEGSKA (reference sequence). DNA of the CDR3: TGCAGTGCTAGTGGCAGTACCCCCTACGAGCAGTACTTC. Protein sequence: CSASGSTPYEQYF.

The chain combines TRBV15 with TRBJ2-2; possible D gene TRBD1, 6 bases. Trimming took off 9 bases at V and 0 bases at J, with 14 bases between the two ends. This CDR3 region has 15 residues. Germline CDR1 and CDR2: LNHNV and YYDKDF (reference sequence). CDR3 sequence (DNA): TGTGCCACGAGTCGCAGGGGTCCGAACACCGGGGAGCTGTTTTTT. This sequence encodes CATSRRGPNTGELFF.

V and J are TRBV9 and TRBJ1-5; 10 nucleotides agree with TRBD1. Germline CDR1 is SGDLS and CDR2 is YYNGEE. The CDR3 is 14 residues long. Trimming took 5 bases from V and 7 from J; bases not matched to a gene: 6. CDR3 in DNA: TGTGCCAGCAGTCCAAGGACAGGGGGACAGCCCCAGCATTTT. Its translation: CASSPRTGGQPQHF.

This clone was observed a handful of times. The chain combines TRBV4-3 with TRBJ1-1, with D possibly being TRBD1 (5 bases). The germline CDR1 and CDR2 sequences are LGHNA and YSLEER. V gave up 1 base and J gave up 6 bases, with 15 bases separating them. The CDR3 sequence is 15 residues long. CDR3 sequence (DNA): TGCGCCAGCAGCCAAGGGGAGGGGCTCAATCCTGAAGCTTTCTTT. Amino acids: CASSQGEGLNPEAFF.

The genes are TRBV27 and TRBJ2-7, with D maybe TRBD2 (5 bases). The CDR3 is made up of 16 amino acids. Germline V lookup: CDR1 MNHEY, CDR2 SMNVEV (reference sequence). The V and J ends lost 5 bases and 1 base respectively, with 18 bases between them. The CDR3 region has the DNA TGTGCCAGCAGTCCCGGACTTATCACGACATCCTACGAGCAGTACTTC. Residues: CASSPGLITTSYEQYF.

This chain uses TRBV19 with TRBJ1-5, with D perhaps matching TRBD1 (6 bases). The germline V and J ends were trimmed by 1 base and 2 bases, with 9 bases remaining between them. Germline V gene sequence: CDR1 LNHDA, CDR2 SQIVND (reference sequence). The CDR3 totals 15 residues. CDR3 protein: CASSIGTEGNQPQHF. The CDR3 DNA reads TGTGCCAGTAGTATAGGGACAGAAGGCAATCAGCCCCAGCATTTT.

This rearrangement joins TRBV29-1 to TRBJ2-5; D gene ambiguous. Germline-derived CDR1 and CDR2 are SQVTM and ANQGSEA. The CDR3 is 14 amino acids. V was shortened by 1 base and J by 1 base, with 10 bases between the two germline ends. The CDR3 region is CSVEGLNSQETQYF. In DNA form, the CDR3 reads TGCAGCGTTGAAGGTTTGAACTCCCAAGAGACCCAGTACTTC. The whole variable domain, remainder taken from reference TRBV29-1 and TRBJ2-5, is SAVISQKPSRDICQRGTSLTIQCQVDSQVTMMFWYRQQPGQSLTLIATANQGSEATYESGFVIDKFPISRPNLTFSTLTVSNMSPEDSSIYLCSVEGLNSQETQYFGPGTRLLVL.

The gene calls are TRBV5-1 and TRBJ2-7; possible D gene TRBD2, 5 bases. V lost 3 bases and J lost 3, with 7 bases in between. The CDR3 has 12 residues. From germline, CDR1 is SGHRS and CDR2 YFSETQ. The CDR3 DNA reads as TGCGCCAGCAGCTACGAGGGCTACGAGCAGTACTTC. It specifies CASSYEGYEQYF.

This chain links TRBV4-1 with TRBJ2-3; the D gene is possibly TRBD2 (6 bases). The germline gives CDR1 MGHRA, CDR2 YSYEKL. This CDR3 region has 16 residues. V was trimmed by 4 bases and J by 3 bases, leaving 17 bases between them. The CDR3 coding sequence is TGCGCCAGCAGCCCAGGGACTCCTCGGGCTACAGATACGCAGTATTTT. Translation gives CASSPGTPRATDTQYF.

DNA of the CDR3: TGTGCCAGCTCACCACGGGCGGGGTTGGAGAATCAGCCCCAGCATTTT. Protein sequence: CASSPRAGLENQPQHF. The gene calls are TRBV18 and TRBJ1-5; D is unresolved. Trimming shortened V by 1 base and J by 4 bases, and 14 bases separated the two germline ends. CDR1 and CDR2 (germline): KGHSH, LQKENI. The CDR3 sequence is 16 residues long.